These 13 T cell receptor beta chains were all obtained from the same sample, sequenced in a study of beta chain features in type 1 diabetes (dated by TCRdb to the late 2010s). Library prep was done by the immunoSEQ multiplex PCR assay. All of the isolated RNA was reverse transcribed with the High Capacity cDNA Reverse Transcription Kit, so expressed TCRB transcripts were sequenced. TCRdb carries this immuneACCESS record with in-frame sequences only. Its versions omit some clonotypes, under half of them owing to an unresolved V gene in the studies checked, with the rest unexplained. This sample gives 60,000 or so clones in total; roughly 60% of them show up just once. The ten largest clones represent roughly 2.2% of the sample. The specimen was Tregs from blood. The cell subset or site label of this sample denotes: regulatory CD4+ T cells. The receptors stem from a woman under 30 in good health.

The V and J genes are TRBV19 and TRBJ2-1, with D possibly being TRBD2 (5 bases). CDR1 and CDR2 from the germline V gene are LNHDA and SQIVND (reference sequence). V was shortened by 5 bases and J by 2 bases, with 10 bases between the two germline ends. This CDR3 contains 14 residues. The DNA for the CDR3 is TGTGCCAGTAGTCAGAGGGCAACCTACAATGAGCAGTTCTTC. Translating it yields CASSQRATYNEQFF.

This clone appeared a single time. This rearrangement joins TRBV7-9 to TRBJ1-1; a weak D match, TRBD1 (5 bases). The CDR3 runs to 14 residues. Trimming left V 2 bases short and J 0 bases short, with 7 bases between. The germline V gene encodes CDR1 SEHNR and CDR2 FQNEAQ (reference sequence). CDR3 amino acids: CASSLSGLNTEAFF. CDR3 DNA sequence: TGTGCCAGCAGCTTATCAGGGTTGAACACTGAAGCTTTCTTT.

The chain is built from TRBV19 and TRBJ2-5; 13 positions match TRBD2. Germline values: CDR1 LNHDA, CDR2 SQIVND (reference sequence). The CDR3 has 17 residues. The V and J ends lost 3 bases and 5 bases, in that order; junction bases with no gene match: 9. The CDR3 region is CASSIITSGGAGETQYF. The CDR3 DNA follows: TGTGCCAGTAGTATTATCACTAGCGGGGGGGCTGGGGAGACCCAGTACTTC.

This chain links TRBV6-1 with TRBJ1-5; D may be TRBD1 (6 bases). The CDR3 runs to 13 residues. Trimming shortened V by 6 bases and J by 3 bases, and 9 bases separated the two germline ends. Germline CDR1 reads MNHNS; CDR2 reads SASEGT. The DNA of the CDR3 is TGTGCCAGCAGAGGGGGGGTCAATCAGCCCCAGCATTTT. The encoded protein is CASRGGVNQPQHF.

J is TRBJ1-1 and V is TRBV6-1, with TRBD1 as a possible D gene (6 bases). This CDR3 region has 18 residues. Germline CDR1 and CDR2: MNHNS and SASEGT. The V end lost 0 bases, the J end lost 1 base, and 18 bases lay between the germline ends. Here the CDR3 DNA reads TGTGCCAGCAGTGAAGCAGGAGAGGGGGGGCTGGGGAACACTGAAGCTTTCTTT. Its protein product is CASSEAGEGGLGNTEAFF.

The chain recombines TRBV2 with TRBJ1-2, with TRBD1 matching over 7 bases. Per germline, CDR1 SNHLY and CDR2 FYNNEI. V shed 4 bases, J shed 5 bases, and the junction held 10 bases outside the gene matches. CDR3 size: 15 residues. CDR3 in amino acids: CASSAEQGRLYGYTF. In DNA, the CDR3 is TGTGCCAGCAGTGCCGAACAGGGGCGCCTTTATGGCTACACCTTC.

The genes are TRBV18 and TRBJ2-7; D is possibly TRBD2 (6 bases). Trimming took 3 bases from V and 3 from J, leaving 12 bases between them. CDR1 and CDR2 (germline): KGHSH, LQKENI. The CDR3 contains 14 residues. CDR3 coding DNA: TGTGCCAGCTCACCTAGCGGCCGATTCTACGAGCAGTACTTC. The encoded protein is CASSPSGRFYEQYF.

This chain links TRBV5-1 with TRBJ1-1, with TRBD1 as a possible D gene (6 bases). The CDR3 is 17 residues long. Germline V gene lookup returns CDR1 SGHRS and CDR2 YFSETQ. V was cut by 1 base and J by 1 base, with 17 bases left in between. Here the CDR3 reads CASSLRTPGHQNTEAFF. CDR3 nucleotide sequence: TGCGCCAGCAGCTTGCGCACGCCGGGACACCAGAACACTGAAGCTTTCTTT.

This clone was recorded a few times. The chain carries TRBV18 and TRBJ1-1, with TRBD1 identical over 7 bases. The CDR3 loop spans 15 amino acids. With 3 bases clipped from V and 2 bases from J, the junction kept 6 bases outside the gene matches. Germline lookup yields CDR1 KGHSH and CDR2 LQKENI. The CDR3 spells CASSPSEGANTEAFF. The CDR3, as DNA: TGTGCCAGCTCACCCTCGGAGGGGGCAAACACTGAAGCTTTCTTT.

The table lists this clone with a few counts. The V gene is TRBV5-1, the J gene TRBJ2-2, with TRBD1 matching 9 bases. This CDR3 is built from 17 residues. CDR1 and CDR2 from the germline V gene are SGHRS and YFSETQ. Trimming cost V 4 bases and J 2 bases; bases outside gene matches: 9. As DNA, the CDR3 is TGCGCCAGCAGCCCCTTGGGACAGGGCAGCAACACCGGGGAGCTGTTTTTT. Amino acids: CASSPLGQGSNTGELFF. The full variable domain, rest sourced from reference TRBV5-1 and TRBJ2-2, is KAGVTQTPRYLIKTRGQQVTLSCSPISGHRSVSWYQQTPGQGLQFLFEYFSETQRNKGNFPGRFSGRQFSNSRSEMNVSTLELGDSALYLCASSPLGQGSNTGELFFGEGSRLTVL.

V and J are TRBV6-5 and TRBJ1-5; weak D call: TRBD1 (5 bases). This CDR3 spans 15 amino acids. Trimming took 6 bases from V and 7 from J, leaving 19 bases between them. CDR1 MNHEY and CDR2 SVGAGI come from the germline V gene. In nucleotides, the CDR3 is TGTGCCAGCAGAACGACTCAGGGATCAGGACAGCCCCAGCATTTT. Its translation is CASRTTQGSGQPQHF.

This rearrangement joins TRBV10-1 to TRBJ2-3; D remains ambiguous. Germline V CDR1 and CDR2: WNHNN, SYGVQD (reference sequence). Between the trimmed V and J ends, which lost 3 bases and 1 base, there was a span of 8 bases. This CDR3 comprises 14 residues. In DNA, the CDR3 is TGCGCCAGCAGTGATGGGCAGGGCACAGATACGCAGTATTTT. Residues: CASSDGQGTDTQYF.

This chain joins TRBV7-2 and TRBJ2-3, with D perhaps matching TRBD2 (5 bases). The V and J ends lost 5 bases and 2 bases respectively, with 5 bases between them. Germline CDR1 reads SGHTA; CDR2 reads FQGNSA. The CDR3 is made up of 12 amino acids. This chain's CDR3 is CASSRDTDTQYF. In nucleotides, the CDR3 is TGTGCCAGCAGCCGGGACACAGATACGCAGTATTTT.